This TCR beta chain stems from a study of blood T cell repertoires in COVID-19. The table came from immunoSEQ multiplex PCR; TCRdb's copy has only in-frame clones and leaves some out. The table shows tens of thousands of clones, with roughly 92% occurring only once. This clone has just a few counts. This CDR3 is 13 amino acids long. The V and J ends lost 4 bases and 12 bases respectively, with 15 bases between them. Germline CDR1 and CDR2: MNHEY and SVGAGI. The material sequenced was peripheral blood. The sequence came from a human donor in a cohort sampled during active COVID-19. This chain connects TRBV6-5 to TRBJ1-4; maybe TRBD1 (5 bases). DNA for the CDR3: TGTGCCAGCAGTTCCGACAGAATCTTTGAACTGTTTTTT. Translation gives CASSSDRIFELFF.